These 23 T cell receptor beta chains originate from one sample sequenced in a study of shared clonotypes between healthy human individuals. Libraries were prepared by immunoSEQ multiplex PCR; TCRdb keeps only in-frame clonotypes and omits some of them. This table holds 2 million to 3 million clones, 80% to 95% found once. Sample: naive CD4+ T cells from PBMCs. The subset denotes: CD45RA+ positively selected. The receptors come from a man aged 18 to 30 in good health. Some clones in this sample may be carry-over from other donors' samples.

The CDR3 loop is CSVGSRGPTDTQYF. In DNA form, the CDR3 reads TGCAGCGTTGGTAGTAGGGGTCCCACAGATACGCAGTATTTT. This sequence joins TRBV29-1 and TRBJ2-3; D perhaps matches TRBD1 (5 bases). CDR3 size: 14 residues. The ends were cut back, 4 bases at V and 2 bases at J, with 13 bases in the middle. Germline V gene lookup returns CDR1 SQVTM and CDR2 ANQGSEA.

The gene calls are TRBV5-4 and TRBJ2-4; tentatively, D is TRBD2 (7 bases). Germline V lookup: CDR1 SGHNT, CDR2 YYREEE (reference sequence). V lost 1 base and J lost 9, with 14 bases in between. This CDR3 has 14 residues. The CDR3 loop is CASSLRGGEGIQYF. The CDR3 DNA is TGTGCCAGCAGCTTGAGGGGGGGCGAAGGCATTCAGTACTTC.

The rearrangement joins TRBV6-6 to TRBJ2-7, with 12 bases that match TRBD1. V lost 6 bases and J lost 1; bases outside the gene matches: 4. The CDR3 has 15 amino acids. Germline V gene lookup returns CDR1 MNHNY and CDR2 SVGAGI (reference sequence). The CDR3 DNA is TGTGCCAGCAGATCGGGACAGGGGGCTTCCTACGAGCAGTACTTC. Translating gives CASRSGQGASYEQYF.

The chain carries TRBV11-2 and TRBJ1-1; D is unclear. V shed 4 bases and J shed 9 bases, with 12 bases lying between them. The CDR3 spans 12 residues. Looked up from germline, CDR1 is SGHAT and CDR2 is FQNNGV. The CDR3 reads CASSSRAWQAFF. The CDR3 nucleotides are TGTGCCAGCAGCTCCAGAGCTTGGCAAGCTTTCTTT.

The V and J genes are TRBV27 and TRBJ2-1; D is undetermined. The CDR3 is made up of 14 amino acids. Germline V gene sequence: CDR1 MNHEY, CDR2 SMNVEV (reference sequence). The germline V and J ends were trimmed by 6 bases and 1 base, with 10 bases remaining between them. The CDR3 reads CASRKAGSYNEQFF. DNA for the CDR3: TGTGCCAGCAGAAAAGCTGGGTCCTACAATGAGCAGTTCTTC.

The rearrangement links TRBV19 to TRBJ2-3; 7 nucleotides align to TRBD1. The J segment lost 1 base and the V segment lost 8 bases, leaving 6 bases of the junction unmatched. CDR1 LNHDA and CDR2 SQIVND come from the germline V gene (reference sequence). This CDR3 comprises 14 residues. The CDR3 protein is CASALQGGTDTQYF. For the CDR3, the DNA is TGTGCCAGTGCCCTTCAGGGGGGCACAGATACGCAGTATTTT.

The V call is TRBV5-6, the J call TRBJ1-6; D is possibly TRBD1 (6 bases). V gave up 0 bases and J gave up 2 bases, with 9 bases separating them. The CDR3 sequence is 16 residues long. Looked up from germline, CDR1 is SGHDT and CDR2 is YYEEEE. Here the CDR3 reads CASSLERGAYNSPLHF. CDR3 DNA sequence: TGTGCCAGCAGCTTGGAAAGGGGGGCCTATAATTCACCCCTCCACTTT.

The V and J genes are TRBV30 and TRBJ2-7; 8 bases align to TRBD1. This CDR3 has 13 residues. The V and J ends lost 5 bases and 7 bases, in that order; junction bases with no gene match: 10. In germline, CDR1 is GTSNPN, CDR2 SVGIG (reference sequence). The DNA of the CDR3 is TGTGCCTGGGCGGGGACAGGTCCGGGGGAGCAGTACTTC. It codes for CAWAGTGPGEQYF.

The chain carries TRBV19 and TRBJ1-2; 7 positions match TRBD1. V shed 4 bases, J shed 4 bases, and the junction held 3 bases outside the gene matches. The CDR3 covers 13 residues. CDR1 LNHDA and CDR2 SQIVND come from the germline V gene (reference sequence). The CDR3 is CASSRGDSYGYTF. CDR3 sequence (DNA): TGTGCCAGTAGTAGGGGGGACAGCTATGGCTACACCTTC.

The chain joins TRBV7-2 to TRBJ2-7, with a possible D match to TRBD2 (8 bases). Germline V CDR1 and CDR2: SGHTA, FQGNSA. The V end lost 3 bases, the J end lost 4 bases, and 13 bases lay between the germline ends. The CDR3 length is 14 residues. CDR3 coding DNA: TGTGCCAGCAGCTTTAGCGGGACAGCGTACGAGCAGTACTTC. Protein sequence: CASSFSGTAYEQYF.

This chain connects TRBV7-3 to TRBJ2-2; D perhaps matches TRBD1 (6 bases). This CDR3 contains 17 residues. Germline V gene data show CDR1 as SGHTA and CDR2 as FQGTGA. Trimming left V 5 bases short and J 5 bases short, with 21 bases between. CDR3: CASSPSRQGFITGELFF. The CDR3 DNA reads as TGTGCCAGCAGCCCAAGCAGGCAGGGGTTCATAACCGGGGAGCTGTTTTTT.

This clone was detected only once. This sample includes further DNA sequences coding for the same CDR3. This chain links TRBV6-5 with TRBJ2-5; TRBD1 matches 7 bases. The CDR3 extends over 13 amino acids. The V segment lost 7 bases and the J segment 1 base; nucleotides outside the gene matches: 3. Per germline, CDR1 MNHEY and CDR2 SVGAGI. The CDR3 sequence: CASKRGPQETQYF. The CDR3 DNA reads TGTGCCAGCAAGAGGGGGCCCCAAGAGACCCAGTACTTC.

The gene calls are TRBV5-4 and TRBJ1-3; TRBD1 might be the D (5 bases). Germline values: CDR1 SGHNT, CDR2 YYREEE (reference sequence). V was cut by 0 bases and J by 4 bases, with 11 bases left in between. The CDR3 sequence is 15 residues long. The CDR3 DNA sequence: TGTGCCAGCAGCTTGGATCAGGGCCCCGGAAACACCATATATTTT. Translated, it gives CASSLDQGPGNTIYF.

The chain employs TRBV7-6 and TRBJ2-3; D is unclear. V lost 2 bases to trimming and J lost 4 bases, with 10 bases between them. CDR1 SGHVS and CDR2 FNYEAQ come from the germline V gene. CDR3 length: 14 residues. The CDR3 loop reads CASSLSPGPDTQYF. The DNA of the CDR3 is TGTGCCAGCAGCTTATCCCCCGGGCCAGATACGCAGTATTTT.

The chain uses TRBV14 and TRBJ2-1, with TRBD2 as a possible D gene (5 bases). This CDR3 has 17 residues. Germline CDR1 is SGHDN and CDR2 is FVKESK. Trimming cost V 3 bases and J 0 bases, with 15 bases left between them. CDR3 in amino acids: CASSQGSAPSSYNEQFF. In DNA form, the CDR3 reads TGTGCCAGCAGCCAGGGGAGCGCGCCGAGCTCCTACAATGAGCAGTTCTTC.

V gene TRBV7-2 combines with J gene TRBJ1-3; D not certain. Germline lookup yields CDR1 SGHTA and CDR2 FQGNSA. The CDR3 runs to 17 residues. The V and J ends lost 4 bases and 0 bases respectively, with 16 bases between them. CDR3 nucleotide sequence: TGTGCCAGCAGCTACCTCATCGACGGGTACTCTGGAAACACCATATATTTT. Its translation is CASSYLIDGYSGNTIYF. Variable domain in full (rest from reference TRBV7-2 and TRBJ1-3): GAGVSQSPSNKVTEKGKDVELRCDPISGHTALYWYRQSLGQGLEFLIYFQGNSAPDKSGLPSDRFSAERTGGSVSTLTIQRTQQEDSAVYLCASSYLIDGYSGNTIYFGEGSWLTVV.

CDR3 region: CASSRRGTSGAGEQYF. The CDR3 DNA reads TGTGCCAGCAGTCGTCGCGGGACTAGCGGGGCAGGCGAGCAGTACTTC. The chain has TRBV5-6 and TRBJ2-7; 13 nucleotides match TRBD2. The CDR3 length is 16 residues. The V segment lost 5 bases and the J segment 6 bases; nucleotides outside the gene matches: 11. Germline V gene lookup returns CDR1 SGHDT and CDR2 YYEEEE.

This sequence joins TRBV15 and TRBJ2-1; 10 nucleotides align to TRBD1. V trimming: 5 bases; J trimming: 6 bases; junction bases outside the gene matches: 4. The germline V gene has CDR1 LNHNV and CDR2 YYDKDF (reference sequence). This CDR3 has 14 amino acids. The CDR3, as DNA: TGTGCCACCAGCCGGGACAGGGGATCCAATGAGCAGTTCTTC. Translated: CATSRDRGSNEQFF.

In nucleotides, the CDR3 is TGTGCCAGCAGCCCACTAGCGGGAGGTTACTACGAGCAGTACTTC. Translating gives CASSPLAGGYYEQYF. The chain joins TRBV7-2 to TRBJ2-7, with 12 positions matching TRBD2. Germline V CDR1 and CDR2: SGHTA, FQGNSA. Losses at the gene ends were 5 bases for V and 3 bases for J; bases not matched to a gene: 5. The CDR3 runs 15 residues.

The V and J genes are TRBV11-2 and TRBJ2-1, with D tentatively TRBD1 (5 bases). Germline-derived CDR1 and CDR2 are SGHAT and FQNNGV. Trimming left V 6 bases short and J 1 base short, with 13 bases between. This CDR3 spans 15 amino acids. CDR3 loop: CASRELRGSYNEQFF. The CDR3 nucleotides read TGTGCCAGCAGGGAGCTAAGGGGATCCTACAATGAGCAGTTCTTC.

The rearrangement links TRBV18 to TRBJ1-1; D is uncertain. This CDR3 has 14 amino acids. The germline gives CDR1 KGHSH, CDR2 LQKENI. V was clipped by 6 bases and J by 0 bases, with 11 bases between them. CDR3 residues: CASSPKEMNTEAFF. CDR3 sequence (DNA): TGTGCCAGCTCTCCCAAAGAGATGAACACTGAAGCTTTCTTT. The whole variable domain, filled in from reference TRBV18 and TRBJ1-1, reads NAGVMQNPRHLVRRRGQEARLRCSPMKGHSHVYWYRQLPEEGLKFMVYLQKENIIDESGMPKERFSAEFPKEGPSILRIQQVVRGDSAAYFCASSPKEMNTEAFFGQGTRLTVV.

The CDR3 spells CAWRGLAGTYEQYF. CDR3 bases: TGTGCCTGGAGAGGGTTAGCCGGTACCTACGAGCAGTACTTC. The rearrangement joins TRBV30 to TRBJ2-7; no firm D call. CDR1 GTSNPN and CDR2 SVGIG come from the germline V gene (reference sequence). CDR3 length equals 14 residues. Between the trimmed V and J ends, which lost 3 bases and 2 bases, there was a span of 14 bases.

CDR3 sequence: CASSQRQGINYGYTF. Here the CDR3 DNA reads TGCGCCAGCAGCCAACGACAGGGGATTAACTATGGCTACACCTTC. V is TRBV4-3 and J is TRBJ1-2, with 8 nucleotides matching TRBD1. The CDR3 is 15 residues long. The germline gives CDR1 LGHNA, CDR2 YSLEER. With 2 bases clipped from V and 1 base from J, the junction kept 3 bases outside the gene matches.